This TCR beta chain was recorded in a study of shared clonotypes between healthy human individuals. Study at large: The study used three CD4 naive, three CD4 memory, two CD8 naive and one CD8 memory plate per donor.

Details on this clone: Its target is not known.

Method: immunoSEQ multiplex PCR; TCRdb's copy keeps in-frame clones and lacks some. The sample has nearly 2 million clones; 85% to 95% are singletons. CD8 cells regarded as naive lacked CD45RO, were positively chosen for CCR7, and omitted terminally differentiated effector memory CD45RA+ cells. Findings and limits, study-wide: Owing to a small donor count, the genetic and exposure-history diversity represented was limited. Rarefaction showed that sequencing of sorted subsets was incomplete (despite large depth). Roughly 5% was the fraction of naive CD4 clonotypes found shared across several donors.

The germline V gene has CDR1 ENHRY and CDR2 SYGVKD. V shed 0 bases and J shed 11 bases, with 19 bases lying between them. The CDR3 has 15 amino acids. The chain links TRBV10-3 to TRBJ1-1, with D hard to call. The sequence came from a young man in good health. The sequencing sample was made of naive CD8+ T cells sorted from blood. In nucleotides, the CDR3 is TGTGCCATCAGTGAGTCGAGGCAGGCGGTGATAGGGGCTTTCTTT. It encodes CAISESRQAVIGAFF.